This TCR beta chain stems from a study of STAT5B mutations in CD4+ large granular lymphocyte leukemia (dated by TCRdb to 2022 to 2024). Looking at the study overall: Among the healthy controls, the CDR3 'QG' motif was associated with a particular HLA allele. The purity of purified fractions was confirmed by flow cytometry on FACSCanto II or FACSVerse to exceed 95% among lymphocytes. The study compared the TCRbeta repertoires of patients with CD4+ T-cell large granular lymphocyte leukemia against the TCRbeta repertoires of healthy blood donors. The paper's findings and limits, for the study overall: Main leukemic clonotypes were private to each patient, although approximately 25% of the main leukemic clonotypes were found at low frequency in the non-leukemic repertoires of other patients. The data were not HLA-matched, and the relatively small sample size could explain the higher clonality seen in CD4+ compared with CD8+ T-LGLL. Greater clonality appeared to be present in CD4-sorted patient repertoires than in healthy CD4+ repertoires, and the difference was retained after the putative leukemic clones were removed.

The immunoSEQ assay at survey resolution was used to sequence TCRbeta rearrangements from genomic DNA. The original pipeline was this. In the TCR sequencing data, the smallest productive clonotype frequency that could be detected was 2.59 x 10-5. Only productive TCRbeta rearrangements, defined as complete and in-frame sequences, were included in the analyses. Sample clonality was computed as Simpson clonality in the immunoSEQ Analyzer version 3.0. Clones were binned by frequency as very rare, small, medium, large (1-20%) or hyperexpanded (>20%). OLGA 1.2.3 estimated generation probabilities, VDJtools produced V-gene circos plots, VDJdb was queried for specificities, and GLIPH identified CDR3 motifs. TCRdb took over this immuneACCESS table, retaining in-frame rearrangements with V and J assigned. Such tables are incomplete; in checked studies, under half of the missing clones stem from an unresolved V gene, and the remainder is unexplained. The V and J calls and clone size were taken over from that table, and D and trimming were inferred from the DNA. Counted in this sample were about 20,000 clones; roughly 87% of them appeared once. The ten largest clones add up to under 10% of the sample.

The healthy controls were fewer than 45 blood donors, and the buffy coats of these donors were supplied by the Finnish Red Cross blood service. All TCR-sequenced material derived from peripheral blood: patient blood samples and healthy donor buffy coats. Peripheral blood mononuclear cells were isolated by Ficoll-Hypaque gradient centrifugation. Magnetic purification was used to isolate CD4+ cells from the buffy coats of the healthy controls. Genomic DNA was extracted using the Gentra Puregene Cell and Tissue kit, and a Qubit 2.0 fluorometer was used to quantify it. Comments on this clone: Its antigen is not yet known. No qualities accompany the bases; no much larger clone lies one base away.

The sequenced material came from CD4+ T cells from blood buffy coats. This receptor was obtained from a human donor in good health.

CDR3 protein: CASTTGTGGLMAKNIQYF. The nucleotide sequence is given as TGTGCCAGTACCACCGGGACAGGGGGCTTGATGGCCAAAAACATTCAGTACTTC. The V and J genes are TRBV19 and TRBJ2-4, and TRBD1 matches 12 of the central bases. V has 7 bases trimmed and J has 1 base trimmed; junction bases matching no gene number 11. Via the germline V gene (reference sequence), CDR1 is LNHDA and CDR2 SQIVND. Including cysteine and phenylalanine, the CDR3 has 18 amino acids. The read is trimmed to its CDR3 DNA, 54 bases read in frame from base 1.